A single sample gave rise to the 27 T cell receptor beta chains below, sequenced in a study of shared clonotypes between healthy human individuals. Profiling relied on immunoSEQ multiplex PCR, and the TCRdb table lists in-frame clones only, not all of them. The sample holds roughly 1,100,000 clones, approximately 68% seen once. The sample taken for sequencing was memory CD4+ T cells sorted from blood. Subset denoted: CD45RA-negative fraction. The receptor set was obtained from a man aged 18 to 29 in good health.

V usage is TRBV5-4 and J usage is TRBJ2-3; 12 bases map to TRBD2. The length of the CDR3 is 16 residues. Trimming took 4 bases from V and 4 from J; bases not matched to a gene: 7. Per germline, CDR1 SGHNT and CDR2 YYREEE (reference sequence). CDR3 region: CASSELLAGGSDTQYF. In DNA form, the CDR3 reads TGTGCCAGCAGCGAACTTCTAGCGGGGGGGTCAGATACGCAGTATTTT. The full variable domain, its missing parts supplied by reference TRBV5-4 and TRBJ2-3, is ETGVTQSPTHLIKTRGQQVTLRCSSQSGHNTVSWYQQALGQGPQFIFQYYREEENGRGNFPPRFSGLQFPNYSSELNVNALELDDSALYLCASSELLAGGSDTQYFGPGTRLTVL.

The chain combines TRBV15 with TRBJ2-7; perhaps TRBD1 as D (6 bases). Trimming pared 4 bases from V and 7 bases from J, leaving 14 bases between. Germline V gene sequence: CDR1 LNHNV, CDR2 YYDKDF (reference sequence). CDR3 length: 13 residues. For the CDR3, the DNA is TGTGCCACCAGCATCGGAAGTAGGGGGGAGCAGTACTTC. Amino acids: CATSIGSRGEQYF. Based on the CDR3 plus reference TRBV15 and TRBJ2-7, the full variable domain is DAMVIQNPRYQVTQFGKPVTLSCSQTLNHNVMYWYQQKSSQAPKLLFHYYDKDFNNEADTPDNFQSRRPNTSFCFLDIRSPGLGDTAMYLCATSIGSRGEQYFGPGTRLTVT.

This clone was detected only a few times. This rearrangement joins TRBV7-2 to TRBJ2-1, with 11 bases lining up with TRBD2. V shed 3 bases, J shed 5 bases, and the junction held 6 bases outside the gene matches. This CDR3 is 16 amino acids long. CDR1 is SGHTA and CDR2 is FQGNSA in the germline V gene. The CDR3 DNA reads TGTGCCAGCAGCTTCTCCGGGACTAGCGGAAACAATGAGCAGTTCTTC. It specifies CASSFSGTSGNNEQFF.

This chain joins TRBV2 and TRBJ1-2, with D perhaps matching TRBD1 (5 bases). This CDR3 is 15 amino acids long. V lost 6 bases and J lost 10, with 24 bases in between. The V gene's germline CDR1 is SNHLY and CDR2 FYNNEI. The chain's CDR3 is CASSQTGQGISDYTF. CDR3 bases: TGTGCCAGCAGCCAGACGGGGCAGGGTATTTCGGACTACACCTTC.

The chain is built from TRBV5-6 and TRBJ1-2; D gene uncertain. The germline gives CDR1 SGHDT, CDR2 YYEEEE. Trimming took off 4 bases at V and 4 bases at J, with 14 bases between the two ends. The CDR3 is 14 residues long. The CDR3, as DNA: TGTGCCAGCAGCAGCCAGGTCAGGACCTATGGCTACACCTTC. Translated, it gives CASSSQVRTYGYTF.

The gene calls are TRBV5-4 and TRBJ2-7; D is possibly TRBD1 or TRBD2 (5 bases each). CDR1 is SGHNT and CDR2 is YYREEE in the germline V gene (reference sequence). V was pared by 4 bases and J by 0 bases, with 17 bases between. The CDR3 is made up of 16 amino acids. CDR3 sequence reads: CASSGGRGGSSYEQYF. The CDR3 DNA follows: TGTGCCAGCAGCGGTGGTAGGGGTGGGAGCTCCTACGAGCAGTACTTC.

The chain links TRBV5-4 to TRBJ2-7; 7 bases align to TRBD1. CDR3 length: 15 amino acids. J lost 0 bases, V lost 3 bases, and 6 bases had no gene match. From germline, CDR1 is SGHNT and CDR2 YYREEE (reference sequence). The CDR3 spells CASSWTGYSSYEQYF. For the CDR3, the DNA is TGTGCCAGCAGCTGGACAGGCTATAGCTCCTACGAGCAGTACTTC.

The V gene is TRBV4-1, the J gene TRBJ1-4; D perhaps matches TRBD1 (5 bases). CDR3 size: 15 residues. Trimming stripped 4 bases from V and 3 bases from J, with 12 bases between. Per the germline V gene, CDR1 is MGHRA and CDR2 is YSYEKL. The CDR3 spells CASSPQQGPNEKLFF. CDR3 coding DNA: TGCGCCAGCAGCCCACAGCAGGGTCCTAATGAAAAACTGTTTTTT.

The chain has TRBV19 and TRBJ2-1; TRBD2 might be the D (5 bases). The CDR3 contains 15 residues. The germline V and J ends were trimmed by 4 bases and 1 base, with 11 bases remaining between them. CDR1 and CDR2 from the germline V gene are LNHDA and SQIVND (reference sequence). The chain's CDR3 is CASSTEGVSYNEQFF. The CDR3 DNA sequence: TGTGCCAGTAGTACCGAGGGTGTGTCCTACAATGAGCAGTTCTTC.

This clone turned up a few times. Additional DNA sequences in this sample encode the identical CDR3. This chain joins TRBV30 and TRBJ1-2; a possible D gene is TRBD1 (6 bases). The germline V gene encodes CDR1 GTSNPN and CDR2 SVGIG (reference sequence). Trimming pared 5 bases from V and 1 base from J, leaving 11 bases between. This CDR3 comprises 13 residues. CDR3 protein: CAWSPTGNYGYTF. The CDR3 nucleotides are TGTGCCTGGTCTCCGACAGGTAACTATGGCTACACCTTC.

V is TRBV6-5 and J is TRBJ1-2; 10 nucleotides line up with TRBD1. Losses at the gene ends were 3 bases for V and 4 bases for J; bases not matched to a gene: 5. The CDR3 has 15 residues. CDR1 is MNHEY and CDR2 is SVGAGI in the germline V gene. The CDR3 DNA sequence: TGTGCCAGCAGTTATTCCGGGACAGGGGTCTATGGCTACACCTTC. It specifies CASSYSGTGVYGYTF.

The gene calls are TRBV19 and TRBJ1-5; D is uncertain. The germline V gene encodes CDR1 LNHDA and CDR2 SQIVND (reference sequence). V was cut by 6 bases and J by 1 base, with 10 bases left in between. There are 14 residues in the CDR3. The CDR3 region has the DNA TGTGCCAGTAGAAAATTAGGGAGCAATCAGCCCCAGCATTTT. It yields the protein CASRKLGSNQPQHF. Full variable domain (outside the CDR3, taken from reference TRBV19 and TRBJ1-5): DGGITQSPKYLFRKEGQNVTLSCEQNLNHDAMYWYRQDPGQGLRLIYYSQIVNDFQKGDIAEGYSVSREKKESFPLTVTSAQKNPTAFYLCASRKLGSNQPQHFGDGTRLSIL.

This clone was seen a single time. The CDR3 region has the DNA TGTGCCAGCAGTGACACAGGTCCCTATGGCTACACCTTC. It yields the protein CASSDTGPYGYTF. The chain combines TRBV2 with TRBJ1-2; a possible D gene is TRBD1 (5 bases). V was shortened by 3 bases and J by 4 bases, with 9 bases between the two germline ends. Germline CDR1 SNHLY, CDR2 FYNNEI. The CDR3 length is 13 residues.

The chain is built from TRBV29-1 and TRBJ2-1, with D uncertain. This CDR3 region has 12 residues. Trimming took off 8 bases at V and 5 bases at J, with 13 bases between the two ends. Per the germline V gene, CDR1 is SQVTM and CDR2 is ANQGSEA. CDR3 coding DNA: TGCAGCTCAGCGTCGAGTCACAATGAGCAGTTCTTC. It translates to CSSASSHNEQFF.

About this clone itself: A far larger clone lies a single base away; this is likely a read error. The chain carries TRBV6-4 and TRBJ2-2; possibly TRBD1 for D (5 bases). Germline loops: CDR1 MRHNA, CDR2 SNTAGT. V was cut by 3 bases and J by 0 bases, with 5 bases left in between. The CDR3 extends over 14 amino acids. CDR3 coding DNA: TGTGCCAGCAGTGAACAGGCGAACACCGGGGAGCTGTTTTTT. This codes for CASSEQANTGELFF.

The gene calls are TRBV9 and TRBJ2-2, with a tentative D call TRBD2 (6 bases). Germline CDR1 SGDLS, CDR2 YYNGEE. CDR3 size: 15 residues. V lost 5 bases and J lost 2, with 13 bases in between. The CDR3 nucleotides read TGTGCCAGCAGACGCGGGGATCGAAACACCGGGGAGCTGTTTTTT. Residues: CASRRGDRNTGELFF.

Only a few counts were recorded for this clone. The same CDR3 can be traced to other DNA sequences in this sample. The DNA for the CDR3 is TGCGCCAGCAGCTGGACCTCTGGAGAGACCCAGTACTTC. This encodes CASSWTSGETQYF. The chain uses TRBV5-1 and TRBJ2-5; D gene unclear. The ends were cut back, 3 bases at V and 4 bases at J, with 10 bases in the middle. The CDR3 runs to 13 residues. Germline V gene data show CDR1 as SGHRS and CDR2 as YFSETQ.

This chain links TRBV7-2 with TRBJ1-2, with a tentative D call TRBD1 (6 bases). The CDR3 loop spans 15 amino acids. The V gene's germline CDR1 is SGHTA and CDR2 FQGNSA. Trimming cost V 3 bases and J 2 bases, with 13 bases left between them. In DNA form, the CDR3 reads TGTGCCAGCAGCTTGTCCGGGACATACAACTATGGCTACACCTTC. Protein product: CASSLSGTYNYGYTF.

This rearrangement joins TRBV9 to TRBJ2-1; weak D call: TRBD1 (6 bases). CDR3 length: 13 residues. Germline V gives CDR1 SGDLS, CDR2 YYNGEE. Trimming stripped 4 bases from V and 10 bases from J, with 15 bases between. The CDR3 DNA follows: TGTGCCAGCAGCATACCCTCCGGGACAGAGCAGTTCTTC. As protein: CASSIPSGTEQFF.

V is TRBV6-4 and J is TRBJ2-1; 9 bases are shared with TRBD1. Germline loops: CDR1 MRHNA, CDR2 SNTAGT. The CDR3 loop spans 14 amino acids. Germline trimming cut 6 bases from V and 7 bases from J; bases unmatched to any gene: 7. The CDR3 DNA reads as TGTGCCAGCAGGGGACAGGGTGGTTCGAATGAGCAGTTCTTC. Its protein product is CASRGQGGSNEQFF.

The chain uses TRBV7-8 and TRBJ2-1; a weak D match, TRBD1 (6 bases). This CDR3 comprises 19 residues. Germline lookup yields CDR1 SGHVS and CDR2 FQNEAQ. V was cut by 4 bases and J by 1 base, with 23 bases left in between. CDR3 amino acids: CASSSFDLGARASYNEQFF. In nucleotides, the CDR3 is TGTGCCAGCAGCTCGTTCGATCTGGGGGCACGGGCTTCCTACAATGAGCAGTTCTTC.

This clone is a singleton in its sample. V usage is TRBV7-9 and J usage is TRBJ1-4; 8 bases align to TRBD1. From germline, CDR1 is SEHNR and CDR2 FQNEAQ (reference sequence). With V trimmed by 4 bases and J by 3 bases, 7 bases remained unmatched. The CDR3 is made up of 16 amino acids. The CDR3 bases are TGTGCCAGCAGCTCTCCACCGGGACAGGCTAATGAAAAACTGTTTTTT. It translates to CASSSPPGQANEKLFF.

In nucleotides, the CDR3 is TGTGCCAGCTCACCCGACGCCGGGAATCAGCCCCAGCATTTT. Translation: CASSPDAGNQPQHF. V is TRBV18 and J is TRBJ1-5, with unresolved D. Trimming left V 3 bases short and J 4 bases short, with 10 bases between. The CDR3 is 14 residues long. Per germline, CDR1 KGHSH and CDR2 LQKENI.

A word on this clone: Other nucleotide sequences from this sample produce the same CDR3. This chain joins TRBV19 and TRBJ2-6; 7 nucleotides agree with TRBD1. Trimming at V came to 5 bases and at J to 4 bases, leaving 5 bases not matched to a gene. CDR3 length: 15 amino acids. CDR1 and CDR2 (germline): LNHDA, SQIVND (reference sequence). The CDR3 here is CASSPTGAGANVLTF. The DNA of the CDR3 is TGTGCCAGTAGTCCTACAGGGGCAGGGGCCAACGTCCTGACTTTC. The entire variable domain, with the rest obtained from reference TRBV19 and TRBJ2-6, is as follows: DGGITQSPKYLFRKEGQNVTLSCEQNLNHDAMYWYRQDPGQGLRLIYYSQIVNDFQKGDIAEGYSVSREKKESFPLTVTSAQKNPTAFYLCASSPTGAGANVLTFGAGSRLTVL.

The chain couples TRBV6-1 to TRBJ1-5, with TRBD1 matching over 7 bases. Germline lookup yields CDR1 MNHNS and CDR2 SASEGT. This CDR3 spans 15 amino acids. The trim removed 7 bases at V and 4 bases at J, leaving 10 bases unmatched. CDR3 DNA sequence: TGTGCCAGCATCGACAGGGCGGTTGCGAATCAGCCCCAGCATTTT. It yields the protein CASIDRAVANQPQHF.

The genes are TRBV5-4 and TRBJ2-5, with D tentatively TRBD1 (6 bases). CDR3 length: 16 residues. CDR1 and CDR2 from the germline V gene are SGHNT and YYREEE (reference sequence). Trimming left V 4 bases short and J 4 bases short, with 20 bases between. This CDR3 is CASSPTGPLWGETQYF. CDR3 nucleotide sequence: TGTGCCAGCAGCCCGACAGGACCCCTATGGGGAGAGACCCAGTACTTC.

This clone showed up just once. The chain has TRBV9 and TRBJ2-7, with D perhaps TRBD2 (6 bases). This CDR3 comprises 15 residues. CDR1 and CDR2 (germline): SGDLS, YYNGEE. Trimming stripped 0 bases from V and 3 bases from J, with 13 bases between. For the CDR3, the DNA is TGTGCCAGCAGCGTAGAGCCCGGGAGTGGCTACGAGCAGTACTTC. Translating it yields CASSVEPGSGYEQYF.